A selection of T cell receptor beta chains follows, all from one sample in a study of OX40 agonist ivuxolimab in advanced cancers. Only in-frame clones appear in the TCRdb table, and some are missing; sequencing was by immunoSEQ multiplex PCR. Of approximately 75,000 clones listed, around nine tenths are singletons. This specimen was CD4+ or CD8+ T cells sorted from blood, taken in a trial of the OX40 agonist ivuxolimab. The receptors stem from an adult with an advanced solid tumor such as melanoma, head and neck, liver or kidney cancer. CDR3s include the opening cysteine and the closing phenylalanine or tryptophan. D genes are given only for firm matches. Rows may omit the clone size; those that give it use once, few, many or a size class.

>TRBV19|-|TRBJ2-3|TRBD1
CASSGTVLDTQYF
TGTGCCAGTTCCGGGACAGTGTTAGATACGCAGTATTTT
>TRBV5-1|-|TRBJ2-3|TRBD2
CASSTMGLAADTQYF
TGCGCCAGCAGCACCATGGGACTAGCCGCAGATACGCAGTATTTT
>TRBV19|-|TRBJ1-1|TRBD1
CASSIVRTGLNTEAFF
TGTGCCAGTAGTATAGTCCGGACAGGCCTGAACACTGAAGCTTTCTTT
>TRBV5-5|-|TRBJ2-3|-
CASSSGRVTDTQYF
TGTGCCAGCAGCTCCGGCAGGGTCACAGATACGCAGTATTTT
>TRBV28|-|TRBJ2-7|TRBD2
CASRKRGGTYEQYF
TGTGCCAGCAGGAAGCGGGGGGGTACCTACGAGCAGTACTTC
>TRBV28|-|TRBJ2-2|-
CASSQPSTGELFF
TGTGCCAGCAGCCAACCCAGTACCGGGGAGCTGTTTTTT
>TRBV9|-|TRBJ1-1|-
CASSVDFGGANTEAFF
TGTGCCAGCAGCGTAGATTTTGGGGGGGCGAACACTGAAGCTTTCTTT
>TRBV10-2|-|TRBJ2-1|TRBD2
CASSEPRGNGRANYNEQFF
TGCGCCAGCAGTGAGCCCCGGGGGAACGGGAGGGCCAATTACAATGAGCAGTTCTTC
>TRBV12-5|-|TRBJ2-3|-
CASGPGGGNTQYF
TGTGCTAGTGGCCCAGGGGGGGGCAATACGCAGTATTTT
>TRBV14|-|TRBJ2-1|TRBD2
CASSPIHAGGSYNEQFF
TGTGCCAGCAGCCCCATTCACGCGGGAGGCTCCTACAATGAGCAGTTCTTC
>TRBV5-4|-|TRBJ1-4|-
CASKGSGSEKLFF
TGTGCCAGCAAGGGGAGCGGGAGTGAAAAACTGTTTTTT
>TRBV30|-|TRBJ1-2|-
CAWSVNSKGYTF
TGTGCCTGGAGTGTAAACAGTAAGGGCTACACCTTC
>TRBV19|-|TRBJ1-6|-
CASSLVPGGNSPLHF
TGTGCCAGTAGTCTAGTTCCGGGGGGCAATTCACCCCTCCACTTT
>TRBV28|-|TRBJ1-1|-
CASRLRGSGNTEAFF
TGTGCCAGCAGGCTAAGAGGTAGCGGGAACACTGAAGCTTTCTTT
>TRBV9|-|TRBJ2-3|-
CASTPGRGQVGDTQYF
TGTGCCAGCACCCCGGGGAGGGGGCAGGTCGGGGATACGCAGTATTTT
>TRBV11-2|-|TRBJ2-7|TRBD2
CASSLGGGLYYEQYF
TGTGCCAGCAGCTTAGGCGGGGGGCTCTACTACGAGCAGTACTTC
>TRBV5-1|-|TRBJ2-1|-
CASSSSSGDGEQFF
TGCGCCAGCAGCTCATCTTCAGGGGACGGTGAGCAGTTCTTC
>TRBV5-1|-|TRBJ2-3|TRBD2
CASSQRENSLYTQYF
TGCGCCAGCAGCCAGCGGGAGAATAGCTTGTATACGCAGTATTTT
>TRBV28|-|TRBJ2-4|TRBD2
CASSLFGSGAQNIQYF
TGTGCCAGCAGTTTATTCGGCAGCGGGGCTCAAAACATTCAGTACTTC
>TRBV30|-|TRBJ1-4|-
CAWSITGWNEKLFF
TGTGCCTGGAGTATAACAGGTTGGAATGAAAAACTGTTTTTT
>TRBV29-1|-|TRBJ2-3|TRBD2
CSVGVAGGGSTDTQYF
TGCAGCGTTGGGGTAGCGGGGGGCGGTAGCACAGATACGCAGTATTTT
>TRBV19|-|TRBJ2-7|-
CASSIDHRDYEQYF
TGTGCCAGTAGTATAGACCACAGGGACTACGAGCAGTACTTC
>TRBV6-1|-|TRBJ1-5|-
CASSGTTNSNQPQHF
TGTGCCAGCTCTGGGACGACAAATAGCAATCAGCCCCAGCATTTT
>TRBV29-1|-|TRBJ1-1|-
CSVEDSGFTEAFF
TGCAGCGTTGAAGATTCCGGGTTCACTGAAGCTTTCTTT
>TRBV7-2|-|TRBJ2-3|TRBD2
CASSSSSGTSTDTQYF
TGTGCCAGCAGCTCGTCTAGCGGGACTAGCACAGATACGCAGTATTTT
>TRBV5-1|-|TRBJ2-3|-
CASSLDSDTQYF
TGCGCCAGCAGCCTCGACTCCGATACGCAGTATTTT
>TRBV7-3|-|TRBJ1-1|-
CASSPILQGAEAFF
TGTGCCAGCAGCCCCATTTTACAAGGCGCTGAAGCTTTCTTT
>TRBV6-1|-|TRBJ1-2|-
CASSERGGDYGYTF
TGTGCCAGCAGTGAAAGAGGGGGAGACTATGGCTACACCTTC
>TRBV19|few|TRBJ1-5|TRBD1
CASSSRGLDQPQHF
TGTGCCAGTAGTTCCAGGGGGCTGGATCAGCCCCAGCATTTT
>TRBV7-9|-|TRBJ2-7|-
CASSLASGMMAYEQYF
TGTGCCAGCAGCTTAGCTTCAGGGATGATGGCCTACGAGCAGTACTTC
>TRBV28|-|TRBJ2-5|-
CASSITYQETQYF
TGTGCCAGCAGTATTACGTACCAAGAGACCCAGTACTTC
>TRBV28|-|TRBJ2-3|-
CASESRLTDTQYF
TGTGCCAGCGAATCCAGGTTAACAGATACGCAGTATTTT
>TRBV2|-|TRBJ1-1|-
CASKGGQRDLEAFF
TGTGCCAGCAAGGGGGGGCAAAGGGACCTTGAAGCTTTCTTT
>TRBV18|-|TRBJ1-5|-
CASSPDLNQPQHF
TGTGCCAGCTCACCCGACCTCAATCAGCCCCAGCATTTT
>TRBV9|-|TRBJ1-3|-
CASSVDGGNSGNTIYF
TGTGCCAGCAGCGTAGATGGGGGGAACTCTGGAAACACCATATATTTT
>TRBV15|-|TRBJ2-3|-
CATSRDEFASDTQYF
TGTGCCACCAGCAGAGATGAGTTTGCCTCAGATACGCAGTATTTT
>TRBV7-6|-|TRBJ1-4|-
CASSSNLGGKLFF
TGTGCCAGCAGCTCCAATCTGGGAGGTAAACTGTTTTTT
>TRBV19|-|TRBJ2-1|TRBD2
CASSPGLAGGNEQFF
TGTGCCAGTAGCCCGGGACTAGCGGGGGGTAATGAGCAGTTCTTC
>TRBV19|-|TRBJ1-3|-
CASSDSSGNTIYF
TGTGCCAGTAGTGACAGTTCTGGAAACACCATATATTTT
>TRBV15|once|TRBJ1-1|-
CATSSRGFSVEAFF
TGTGCCACCAGCAGCCGGGGTTTTTCGGTTGAAGCTTTCTTT
>TRBV6-6|-|TRBJ1-1|-
CASRWEGTEAFF
TGTGCCAGCCGCTGGGAGGGCACTGAAGCTTTCTTT
>TRBV5-6|-|TRBJ1-3|-
CASSLNGGYSGNTIYF
TGTGCCAGCAGTTTGAATGGGGGTTACTCTGGAAACACCATATATTTT